This T cell receptor beta chain was documented in a study of blood T cells in healthy people across ages. The CDR3 loop spans 15 amino acids. The germline CDR1 and CDR2 sequences are SGHVS and FNYEAQ. J was trimmed by 5 bases and V by 6 bases; bases with no gene match: 8. The second PCR ran roughly 7 to 12 cycles with a sample-barcoded 5' primer and J-beta primers. TCRdb independently ran MiXCR on the 5' RACE reads; one entry per CDR3 protein. Of over 1,300,000 distinct CDR3 sequences in the sample, roughly 60% were seen once. This clonotype originated in a man in his late teens or twenties in good health. Sequences were obtained from blood. V is TRBV7-6 and J is TRBJ2-7, with 12 bases aligning to TRBD2. CDR3 nucleotides: TGTGCCAGCAGACAAGGACTAGCGGGGAGCAACGAGCAGTACTTC. Translated: CASRQGLAGSNEQYF.